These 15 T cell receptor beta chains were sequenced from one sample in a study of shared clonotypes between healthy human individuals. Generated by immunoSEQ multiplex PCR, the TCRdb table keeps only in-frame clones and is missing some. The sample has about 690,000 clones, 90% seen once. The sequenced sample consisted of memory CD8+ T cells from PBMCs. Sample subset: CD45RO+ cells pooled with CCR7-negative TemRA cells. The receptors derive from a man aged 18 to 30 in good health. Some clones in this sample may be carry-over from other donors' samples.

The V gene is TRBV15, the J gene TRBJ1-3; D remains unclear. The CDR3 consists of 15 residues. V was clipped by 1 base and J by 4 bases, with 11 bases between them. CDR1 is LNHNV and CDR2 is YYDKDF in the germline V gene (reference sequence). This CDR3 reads CATSRGSYGGNTIYF. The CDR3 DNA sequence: TGTGCCACCAGCAGAGGCTCATATGGGGGAAACACCATATATTTT.

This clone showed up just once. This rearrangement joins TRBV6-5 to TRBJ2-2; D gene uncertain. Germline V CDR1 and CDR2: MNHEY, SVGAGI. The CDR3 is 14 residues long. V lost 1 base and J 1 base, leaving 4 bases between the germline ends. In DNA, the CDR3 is TGTGCCAGCAGTTACTTCGTGAACACCGGGGAGCTGTTTTTT. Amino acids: CASSYFVNTGELFF.

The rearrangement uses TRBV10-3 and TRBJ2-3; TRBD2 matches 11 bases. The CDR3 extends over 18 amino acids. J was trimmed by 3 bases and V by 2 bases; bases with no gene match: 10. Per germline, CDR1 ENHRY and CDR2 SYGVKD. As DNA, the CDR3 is TGTGCCATCAGTGAGGAGATTGGAACTAGCGGGAGAACAGATACGCAGTATTTT. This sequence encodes CAISEEIGTSGRTDTQYF.

The CDR3 sequence is CASSQGGAGAVGHEQFF. CDR3 DNA sequence: TGCGCCAGCAGCCAAGGGGGAGCGGGGGCCGTGGGGCATGAGCAGTTCTTC. The chain couples TRBV4-1 to TRBJ2-1, with 8 bases that match TRBD2. With 1 base clipped from V and 8 bases from J, the junction kept 13 bases outside the gene matches. The CDR3 extends over 17 amino acids. Germline CDR1 MGHRA, CDR2 YSYEKL.

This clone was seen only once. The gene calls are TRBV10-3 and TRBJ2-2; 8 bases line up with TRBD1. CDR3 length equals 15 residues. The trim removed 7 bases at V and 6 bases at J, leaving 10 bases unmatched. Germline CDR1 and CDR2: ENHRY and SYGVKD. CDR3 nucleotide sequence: TGTGCCATCACCGTAGGACAGGGTAGCCCCGGGGAGCTGTTTTTT. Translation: CAITVGQGSPGELFF.

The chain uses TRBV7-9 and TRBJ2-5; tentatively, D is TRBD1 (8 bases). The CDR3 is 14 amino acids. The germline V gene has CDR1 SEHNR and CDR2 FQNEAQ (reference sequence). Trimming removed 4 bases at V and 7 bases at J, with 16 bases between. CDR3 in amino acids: CASSSDRGGWTQYF. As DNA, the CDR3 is TGTGCCAGCAGCTCAGACAGGGGAGGGTGGACCCAGTACTTC.

The chain's CDR3 is CASSLGSYSNQPQHF. The CDR3 DNA is TGTGCCAGCAGCTTGGGGAGCTATAGCAATCAGCCCCAGCATTTT. The rearrangement joins TRBV5-8 to TRBJ1-5; D gene unclear. V was cut by 0 bases and J by 0 bases, with 7 bases left in between. CDR1 is SGHTS and CDR2 is YDEGEE in the germline V gene. This CDR3 spans 15 amino acids.

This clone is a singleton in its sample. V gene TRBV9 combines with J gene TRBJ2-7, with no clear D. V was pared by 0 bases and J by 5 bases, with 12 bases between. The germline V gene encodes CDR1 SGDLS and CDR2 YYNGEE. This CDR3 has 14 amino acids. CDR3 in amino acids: CASSVENSPNEQYF. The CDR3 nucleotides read TGTGCCAGCAGCGTAGAAAATAGCCCGAACGAGCAGTACTTC.

CDR3 loop: CASSPGSRGEQYF. In DNA form, the CDR3 reads TGTGCCAGCTCACCAGGTTCCCGGGGCGAGCAGTACTTC. The V gene is TRBV18, the J gene TRBJ2-7, with D possibly being TRBD2 (5 bases). Trimming shortened V by 2 bases and J by 6 bases, and 11 bases separated the two germline ends. The CDR3 has 13 amino acids. Germline CDR1 and CDR2: KGHSH and LQKENI. The full variable domain, in which reference TRBV18 and TRBJ2-7 provide the parts outside the CDR3, is NAGVMQNPRHLVRRRGQEARLRCSPMKGHSHVYWYRQLPEEGLKFMVYLQKENIIDESGMPKERFSAEFPKEGPSILRIQQVVRGDSAAYFCASSPGSRGEQYFGPGTRLTVT.

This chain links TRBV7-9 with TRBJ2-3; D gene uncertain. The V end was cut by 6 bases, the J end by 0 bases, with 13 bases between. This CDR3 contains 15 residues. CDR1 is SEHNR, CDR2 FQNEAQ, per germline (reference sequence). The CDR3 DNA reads TGTGCCAGCAGTCGGACCGATCCTAGCACAGATACGCAGTATTTT. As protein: CASSRTDPSTDTQYF.

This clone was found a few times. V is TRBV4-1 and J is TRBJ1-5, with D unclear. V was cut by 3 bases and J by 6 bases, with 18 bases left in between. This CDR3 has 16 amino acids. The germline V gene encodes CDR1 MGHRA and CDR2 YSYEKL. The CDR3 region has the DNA TGCGCCAGCAGCCAGCTTAAAGGGCCCAGAGGTCAGCCCCAGCATTTT. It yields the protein CASSQLKGPRGQPQHF.

The CDR3 region has the DNA TGTGCCAGCAGCCCCAACCTTTCCCCCGGGACAGGGGGAGGCTACACCTTC. Its translation: CASSPNLSPGTGGGYTF. The chain combines TRBV9 with TRBJ1-2, with 11 bases that match TRBD1. The CDR3 has 17 amino acids. Germline assignment: CDR1 SGDLS and CDR2 YYNGEE. The ends lost 4 bases at V and 8 bases at J; junction bases unmatched: 16.

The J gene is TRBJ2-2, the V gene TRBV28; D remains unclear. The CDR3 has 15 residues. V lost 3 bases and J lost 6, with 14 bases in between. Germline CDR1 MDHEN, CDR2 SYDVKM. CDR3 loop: CASSLPREVAGELFF. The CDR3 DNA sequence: TGTGCCAGCAGTTTGCCCCGAGAAGTCGCCGGGGAGCTGTTTTTT.

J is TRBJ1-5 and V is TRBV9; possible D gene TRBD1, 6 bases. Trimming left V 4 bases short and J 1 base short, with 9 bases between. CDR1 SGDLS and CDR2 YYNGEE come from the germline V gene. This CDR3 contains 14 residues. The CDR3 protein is CASSTTGSNQPQHF. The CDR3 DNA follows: TGTGCCAGCAGCACTACAGGGAGCAATCAGCCCCAGCATTTT.

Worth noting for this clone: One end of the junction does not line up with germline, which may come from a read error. The CDR3 DNA is TGTGCCAGCAGCTCGGGACAAGCCTACGGGCAGTACTTC. Translated, it gives CASSSGQAYGQYF. This chain links TRBV11-2 with TRBJ2-7, with D possibly matching TRBD1 (6 bases). Germline CDR1 reads SGHAT; CDR2 reads FQNNGV. The CDR3 totals 13 residues.